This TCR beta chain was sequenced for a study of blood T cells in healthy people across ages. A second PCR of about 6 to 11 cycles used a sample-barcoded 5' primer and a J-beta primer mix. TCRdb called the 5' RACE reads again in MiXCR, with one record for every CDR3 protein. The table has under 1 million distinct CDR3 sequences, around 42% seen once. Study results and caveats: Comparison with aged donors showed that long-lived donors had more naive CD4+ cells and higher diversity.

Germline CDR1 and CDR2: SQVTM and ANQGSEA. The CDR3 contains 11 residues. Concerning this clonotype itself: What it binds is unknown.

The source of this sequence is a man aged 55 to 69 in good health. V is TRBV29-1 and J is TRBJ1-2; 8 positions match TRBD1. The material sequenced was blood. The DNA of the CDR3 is TGCACAGGGGGCGATAACTATGGCTACACCTTC. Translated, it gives CTGGDNYGYTF.